Reported below is one T cell receptor (beta chain). Antigen unknown. These data originate in a study of T cell responses to AZD1222 COVID-19 vaccine. Whole-study results and caveats: Researchers report vaccine-associated CD4 TCRs spanning spike, with dominance at 160-218 and 743-854.

After removal of 4 bases from V and 3 bases from J, the junction contained 6 bases not matched to a gene. This CDR3 region has 14 residues. Germline CDR1 reads LNHNV; CDR2 reads YYDKDF (reference sequence). Only in-frame clones appear in the TCRdb table, and some are missing; sequencing was by immunoSEQ multiplex PCR. The data show about 84,000 clones, with roughly nine tenths seen just once and approximately 30% held by the top ten. The clonotype was recovered from an adult in good health. The input for sequencing was peripheral blood, taken on day 0 of AZD1222 vaccination. The chain recombines TRBV15 with TRBJ2-7; 7 bases agree with TRBD1. This CDR3 reads CATSNRGRVYEQYF. The CDR3 coding sequence is TGTGCCACCAGCAACAGGGGAAGGGTCTACGAGCAGTACTTC. The variable domain in full, with the rest retrieved from reference TRBV15 and TRBJ2-7, is DAMVIQNPRYQVTQFGKPVTLSCSQTLNHNVMYWYQQKSSQAPKLLFHYYDKDFNNEADTPDNFQSRRPNTSFCFLDIRSPGLGDTAMYLCATSNRGRVYEQYFGPGTRLTVT.